The rows below give T cell receptor beta chains drawn from one sample of a study of blood T cells in healthy people across ages. TCRdb reanalysed the 5' RACE reads using MiXCR and keeps one entry per CDR3 protein. This sample has roughly 1,500,000 distinct CDR3 sequences, with 42% found just once. Sequenced input: blood. These receptors were collected from a young woman in good health. CDR3s include the opening cysteine and the closing phenylalanine or tryptophan. D genes are given only for firm matches. Only some rows state a clone size, as once, few, many or a class for expanded clones.

length: 16
V: TRBV20-1
D: TRBD2
size: .
J: TRBJ2-1
CDR3: CSARDVRLAEYNEQFF
DNA: TGCAGTGCTAGAGATGTGAGGCTAGCGGAATACAATGAGCAGTTCTTC

length: 16
V: TRBV18
D: TRBD1
size: few
J: TRBJ2-1
CDR3: CASSPNTGTAFNEQFF
DNA: TGTGCCAGCTCACCTAACACCGGGACAGCTTTCAATGAGCAGTTCTTC

length: 13
V: TRBV5-1
D: .
size: .
J: TRBJ1-4
CDR3: CASSKWTDEKLFF
DNA: TGCGCCAGCAGCAAGTGGACCGATGAAAAACTGTTTTTT

length: 13
V: TRBV5-1
D: .
size: few
J: TRBJ1-4
CDR3: CASSLDRDEKLFF
DNA: TGCGCCAGCAGCTTGGACAGGGATGAAAAACTGTTTTTT

length: 14
V: TRBV5-1
D: .
size: .
J: TRBJ2-7
CDR3: CARPSGASSYEQYF
DNA: TGCGCCCGCCCCTCCGGTGCGAGCTCCTACGAGCAGTACTTC

length: 13
V: TRBV12-3/TRBV12-4
D: .
size: .
J: TRBJ2-7
CDR3: CASSNSFPYEQYF
DNA: TGTGCCAGCAGTAACAGTTTCCCCTACGAGCAGTACTTC

length: 16
V: TRBV7-3
D: .
size: .
J: TRBJ2-1
CDR3: CASSLSADSSYNEQFF
DNA: TGTGCCAGCAGCTTATCGGCAGACAGCTCCTACAATGAGCAGTTCTTC

length: 14
V: TRBV20-1
D: .
size: few
J: TRBJ2-1
CDR3: CSARIKDSYNEQFF
DNA: TGCAGTGCTAGAATAAAGGACAGTTACAATGAGCAGTTCTTC

length: 15
V: TRBV27
D: TRBD1
size: .
J: TRBJ2-1
CDR3: CASSPHPGQAFEQFF
DNA: TGTGCCAGCAGTCCACATCCGGGACAGGCATTTGAGCAGTTCTTC

length: 16
V: TRBV28
D: .
size: .
J: TRBJ2-1
CDR3: CASSSAGTEGYNEQFF
DNA: TGTGCCAGCAGTTCGGCCGGGACCGAAGGCTACAATGAGCAGTTCTTC

length: 15
V: TRBV13
D: TRBD1
size: .
J: TRBJ2-1
CDR3: CASSLTGGVGDEQFF
DNA: TGTGCCAGCAGCTTGACAGGGGGAGTAGGGGACGAGCAGTTCTTC

length: 14
V: TRBV7-2
D: TRBD2
size: few
J: TRBJ2-1
CDR3: CASSTIAGYNEQFF
DNA: TGTGCCAGCAGCACCATAGCGGGGTACAATGAGCAGTTCTTC

length: 13
V: TRBV6-6
D: .
size: .
J: TRBJ1-6
CDR3: CAGRTTQGPPLHF
DNA: TGTGCCGGCAGAACAACACAGGGTCCACCCCTCCACTTT

length: 12
V: TRBV7-6
D: .
size: .
J: TRBJ1-1
CDR3: CASSVRDTEAFF
DNA: TGTGCCAGCAGCGTCAGGGACACTGAAGCTTTCTTT

length: 17
V: TRBV20-1
D: TRBD2
size: .
J: TRBJ2-1
CDR3: CSAPGTSGQSSYNEQFF
DNA: TGCAGTGCTCCCGGGACTAGCGGACAGAGCTCCTACAATGAGCAGTTCTTC

length: 14
V: TRBV20-1
D: .
size: few
J: TRBJ2-3
CDR3: CSVQGKASTDTQYF
DNA: TGCAGTGTACAGGGAAAAGCTAGCACAGATACGCAGTATTTT

length: 13
V: TRBV18
D: .
size: few
J: TRBJ2-3
CDR3: CASSPPVRDTQYF
DNA: TGTGCCAGCTCACCACCGGTTAGAGATACGCAGTATTTT

length: 15
V: TRBV30
D: TRBD1
size: .
J: TRBJ2-7
CDR3: CAWTRPGTGAYEQYF
DNA: TGTGCCTGGACTCGGCCGGGGACAGGGGCCTACGAGCAGTACTTC